This T cell receptor beta chain derives from a study of kidney transplant recipient with SARS-CoV-2 infection. One entry per CDR3 protein results from TCRdb running MiXCR on the reads. Of fewer than 250,000 distinct CDR3 sequences listed, more than 25% are singletons. This clonotype was seen at least ten times. This receptor was identified in a male patient aged 25 to 39 who had COVID-19 and was a kidney transplant recipient. Some T cells may be provided by the graft donor. Here the sequenced sample was a blood sample, taken at baseline and on day 111 from a kidney transplant recipient.

CDR3 sequence reads: CASSSIEGEKAYEQYF. The CDR3 nucleotides read TGTGCCAGCAGTTCCATTGAGGGAGAAAAGGCCTACGAGCAGTACTTC. The rearrangement joins TRBV28 to TRBJ2-7; TRBD2 is a possible D gene (5 bases). The CDR3 has 16 residues. Germline-derived CDR1 and CDR2 are MDHEN and SYDVKM. V dropped 4 bases and J dropped 2 bases, with 18 bases sitting between them.